A single sample is the source of the 18 T cell receptor beta chains below, sequenced in a study of T cell responses to AZD1222 COVID-19 vaccine. The data were produced by immunoSEQ multiplex PCR, yet TCRdb's version contains in-frame clones alone and is incomplete. The top ten clones hold around 8% of a sample with about 150,000 clones, 80% to 90% of them seen once. This specimen was peripheral blood, taken on day 0 of AZD1222 vaccination. The receptors originated from an adult in good health.

The chain is built from TRBV23-1 and TRBJ1-6; D is perhaps TRBD1 (5 bases). TRBV23-1 carries the ORF label, with uncertain function. The CDR3 is made up of 14 amino acids. V was clipped by 7 bases and J by 5 bases, with 12 bases between them. Here the CDR3 reads CASIGTGDNSPLHF. CDR3 bases: TGCGCCAGCATCGGGACGGGTGATAATTCACCCCTCCACTTT.

The chain has TRBV27 and TRBJ1-4, with 9 bases matching TRBD1. The V segment lost 6 bases and the J segment 8 bases; nucleotides outside the gene matches: 7. This CDR3 contains 14 residues. Germline values: CDR1 MNHEY, CDR2 SMNVEV (reference sequence). The DNA for the CDR3 is TGTGCCAGCAGAACCGGGACAGGGCTCGAAAAACTGTTTTTT. Protein: CASRTGTGLEKLFF.

This clone was detected only a few times. The CDR3, as DNA: TGTGCCAGCAGCCTAAGTCGGTGGGAGAACTATGGCTACACCTTC. Protein: CASSLSRWENYGYTF. The genes are TRBV3-1 (or the pseudogene TRBV3-2) and TRBJ1-2; D remains unclear. The CDR3 is 15 residues long. The germline V gene encodes CDR1 LGHDT and CDR2 YNNKEL (reference sequence). The germline V and J ends were trimmed by 4 bases and 2 bases, with 14 bases remaining between them.

This chain links TRBV7-6 with TRBJ2-7; 7 bases are shared with TRBD2. The CDR3 totals 15 residues. Germline CDR1 is SGHVS and CDR2 is FNYEAQ. V shed 1 base, J shed 1 base, and the junction held 4 bases outside the gene matches. The CDR3 nucleotides are TGTGCCAGCAGCTTAGGCGGGGGTACGTCCTACGAGCAGTACTTC. Translation: CASSLGGGTSYEQYF.

The gene calls are TRBV30 and TRBJ1-5; TRBD1 matches at 8 bases. The V segment lost 0 bases and the J segment 7 bases; nucleotides outside the gene matches: 5. This CDR3 has 14 amino acids. Germline-derived CDR1 and CDR2 are GTSNPN and SVGIG (reference sequence). This CDR3 is CAWSVGQGAQPQHF. DNA of the CDR3: TGTGCCTGGAGTGTTGGACAGGGCGCCCAGCCCCAGCATTTT.

This rearrangement joins TRBV5-4 to TRBJ1-1; tentative D call: TRBD1 (5 bases). V was cut by 2 bases and J by 3 bases, with 14 bases left in between. CDR1 SGHNT and CDR2 YYREEE come from the germline V gene (reference sequence). This CDR3 spans 15 amino acids. DNA of the CDR3: TGTGCCAGCAGCTTCACCAACTGGGGGGACACTGAAGCTTTCTTT. Amino acids: CASSFTNWGDTEAFF.

The chain couples TRBV4-1 to TRBJ1-2, with a possible D match to TRBD1 (5 bases). CDR3 length: 15 amino acids. With 4 bases removed from V and 0 bases from J, the gap between germline ends came to 12 bases. Germline assignment: CDR1 MGHRA and CDR2 YSYEKL. For the CDR3, the DNA is TGCGCCAGCAGCCTAGTCAGGGCTTCTAACTATGGCTACACCTTC. The encoded protein is CASSLVRASNYGYTF.

The chain employs TRBV2 and TRBJ1-5, with no clear D. V gave up 7 bases and J gave up 4 bases, with 17 bases separating them. Germline values: CDR1 SNHLY, CDR2 FYNNEI. This CDR3 is 15 amino acids long. This CDR3 is CASKDGRFGNQPQHF. The CDR3 coding sequence is TGTGCCAGCAAGGACGGTAGGTTCGGTAATCAGCCCCAGCATTTT.

The chain couples TRBV9 to TRBJ1-2, with 7 bases fitting TRBD1. The CDR3 is 16 amino acids. Trimming took 4 bases from V and 4 from J; bases not matched to a gene: 13. Per the germline V gene, CDR1 is SGDLS and CDR2 is YYNGEE. The CDR3 loop is CASSPTQSGTVYGYTF. In DNA, the CDR3 is TGTGCCAGCAGCCCCACCCAATCCGGGACAGTCTATGGCTACACCTTC.

The genes are TRBV5-1 and TRBJ2-7, with D possibly being TRBD1 (7 bases). V dropped 2 bases and J dropped 9 bases, with 12 bases sitting between them. Germline V lookup: CDR1 SGHRS, CDR2 YFSETQ. CDR3 length: 12 amino acids. CDR3 loop: CASSFGQEGQYF. In DNA, the CDR3 is TGCGCCAGCAGCTTCGGACAGGAGGGGCAGTACTTC. Full variable domain (outside the CDR3, taken from reference TRBV5-1 and TRBJ2-7): KAGVTQTPRYLIKTRGQQVTLSCSPISGHRSVSWYQQTPGQGLQFLFEYFSETQRNKGNFPGRFSGRQFSNSRSEMNVSTLELGDSALYLCASSFGQEGQYFGPGTRLTVT.

The chain combines TRBV5-4 with TRBJ1-2; D not certain. Between the trimmed V and J ends, which lost 0 bases and 4 bases, there was a span of 10 bases. The CDR3 loop spans 14 amino acids. Germline CDR1 SGHNT, CDR2 YYREEE (reference sequence). CDR3 coding DNA: TGTGCCAGCAGCTTGGTGGGGATGGTCTATGGCTACACCTTC. Translated, it gives CASSLVGMVYGYTF. Full variable domain (rest looked up from reference TRBV5-4 and TRBJ1-2): ETGVTQSPTHLIKTRGQQVTLRCSSQSGHNTVSWYQQALGQGPQFIFQYYREEENGRGNFPPRFSGLQFPNYSSELNVNALELDDSALYLCASSLVGMVYGYTFGSGTRLTVV.

The chain uses TRBV4-2 and TRBJ1-1; D gene ambiguous. Germline-derived CDR1 and CDR2 are LGHNA and YNFKEQ. This CDR3 has 17 residues. Between the trimmed V and J ends, which lost 4 bases and 0 bases, there was a span of 18 bases. The CDR3 sequence: CASSRNSAPPMNTEAFF. The CDR3 coding sequence is TGTGCCAGCAGCCGAAACTCAGCTCCCCCGATGAACACTGAAGCTTTCTTT.

V and J are TRBV5-8 and TRBJ1-1; 10 nucleotides match TRBD1. V lost 7 bases, J lost 1 base, and 7 bases stayed unmatched. This CDR3 is 15 amino acids long. Germline values: CDR1 SGHTS, CDR2 YDEGEE. The CDR3 DNA reads TGTGCCAGCTGGGGACAGGGGCTCCGGAACACTGAAGCTTTCTTT. It codes for CASWGQGLRNTEAFF.

V and J are TRBV28 and TRBJ1-2; possibly TRBD1 for D (6 bases). V was cut by 7 bases and J by 6 bases, with 21 bases left in between. CDR3 length: 15 residues. The germline gives CDR1 MDHEN, CDR2 SYDVKM. CDR3 in amino acids: CASNPLLGGAHGYTF. DNA for the CDR3: TGTGCCAGCAATCCCCTGTTGGGGGGGGCCCATGGCTACACCTTC.

This clone showed up just once. V gene TRBV19 combines with J gene TRBJ1-6; 11 positions agree with TRBD1. The CDR3 covers 16 residues. J lost 10 bases, V lost 4 bases, and 9 bases had no gene match. Germline-derived CDR1 and CDR2 are LNHDA and SQIVND (reference sequence). The CDR3 region has the DNA TGTGCCAGTAGTACCCGGGACAGGGGGATGGAATCACCCCTCCACTTT. This codes for CASSTRDRGMESPLHF.

This clone appeared a few times. The chain joins TRBV15 to TRBJ2-2, with D perhaps TRBD2 (5 bases). Germline assignment: CDR1 LNHNV and CDR2 YYDKDF (reference sequence). The germline V and J ends were trimmed by 9 bases and 0 bases, with 23 bases remaining between them. The CDR3 length is 18 residues. In DNA, the CDR3 is TGTGCCACGATTCCCGAATGGCAAGCGGAGGCGAACACCGGGGAGCTGTTTTTT. It encodes CATIPEWQAEANTGELFF.

The rearrangement uses TRBV10-1 and TRBJ2-1, with D perhaps TRBD2 (5 bases). Deletions cut 8 bases from V and 0 bases from J, with 14 bases between. CDR1 is WNHNN and CDR2 is SYGVQD in the germline V gene (reference sequence). The CDR3 loop spans 15 amino acids. CDR3 nucleotide sequence: TGCGCCAGCTCCCTCCGGGGAAGCTCCTACAATGAGCAGTTCTTC. This gives the protein CASSLRGSSYNEQFF.

V gene TRBV2 combines with J gene TRBJ2-7; 7 bases align to TRBD1. Trimming cost V 10 bases and J 2 bases; bases outside gene matches: 11. This CDR3 comprises 14 residues. Germline lookup yields CDR1 SNHLY and CDR2 FYNNEI. The CDR3 coding sequence is TGTGCCACCCACCCACCGGGACAGACCTACGAGCAGTACTTC. Translating it yields CATHPPGQTYEQYF.